This section outlines one T cell receptor beta chain sequence together with its context. Antigen unknown. Looked up from germline, CDR1 is SGDLS and CDR2 is YYNGEE. This CDR3 comprises 13 residues. UMIs that included a 6-nucleotide sample barcode were added by template switching, which took place during cDNA synthesis. No DNA is given; TCRdb re-called the 5' RACE reads and lists each CDR3 protein once. The sample data list more than 350,000 distinct CDR3 sequences. These data belong to a study of monozygotic twins with inflammatory bowel disease. Study-level points and caveats: The analysis did not separate different T cell subtypes. Any single strong signal or clonotype tied to IBD lacked support. Especially with disease activity, IBD patients had fewer clonotypes in common with others than healthy twins did.

This chain links TRBV9 with TRBJ2-1; TCRdb gives TRBD1 as the D gene, but with no DNA this cannot be confirmed. Sequences were obtained from blood. This receptor was identified in a human donor with ulcerative colitis or Crohn's disease, or a healthy co-twin of an affected twin (not recorded which). The CDR3 region is CASSAWGVDEQFF.